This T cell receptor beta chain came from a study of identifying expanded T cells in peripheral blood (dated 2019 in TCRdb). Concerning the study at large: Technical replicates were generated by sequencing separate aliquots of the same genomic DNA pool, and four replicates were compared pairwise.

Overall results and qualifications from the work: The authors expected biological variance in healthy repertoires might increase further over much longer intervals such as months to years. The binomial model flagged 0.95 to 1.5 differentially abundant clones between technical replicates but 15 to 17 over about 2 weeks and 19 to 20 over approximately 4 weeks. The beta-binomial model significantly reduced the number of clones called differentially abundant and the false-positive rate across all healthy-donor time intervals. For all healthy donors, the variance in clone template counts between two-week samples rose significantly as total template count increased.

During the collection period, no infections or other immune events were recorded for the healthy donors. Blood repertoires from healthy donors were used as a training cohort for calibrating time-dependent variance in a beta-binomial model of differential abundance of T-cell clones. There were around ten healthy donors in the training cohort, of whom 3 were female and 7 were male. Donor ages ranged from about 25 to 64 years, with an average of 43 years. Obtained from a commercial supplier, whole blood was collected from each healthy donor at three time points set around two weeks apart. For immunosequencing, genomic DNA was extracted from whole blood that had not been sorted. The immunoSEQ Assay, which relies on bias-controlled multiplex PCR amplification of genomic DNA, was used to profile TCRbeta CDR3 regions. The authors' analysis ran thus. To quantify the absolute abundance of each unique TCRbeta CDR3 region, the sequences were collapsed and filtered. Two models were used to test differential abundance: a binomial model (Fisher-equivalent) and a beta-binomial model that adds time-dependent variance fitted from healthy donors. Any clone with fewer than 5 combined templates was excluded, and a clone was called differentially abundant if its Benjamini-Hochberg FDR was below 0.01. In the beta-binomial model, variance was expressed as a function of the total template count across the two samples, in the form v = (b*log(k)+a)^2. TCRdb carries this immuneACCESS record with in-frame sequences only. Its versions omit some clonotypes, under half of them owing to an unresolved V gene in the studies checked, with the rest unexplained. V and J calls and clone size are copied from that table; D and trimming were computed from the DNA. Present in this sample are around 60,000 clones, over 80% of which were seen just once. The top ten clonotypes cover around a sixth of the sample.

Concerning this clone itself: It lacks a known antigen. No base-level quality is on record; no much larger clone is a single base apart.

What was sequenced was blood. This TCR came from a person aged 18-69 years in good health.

The CDR3 region has the sequence CASSRLAGALYTGELFF. The sequenced DNA: TGTGCCAGCAGCAGACTAGCGGGGGCTTTATACACCGGGGAGCTGTTTTTT. This sequence uses TRBV7-9 and TRBJ2-2, with 12 bases matching TRBD2. V is cut back by 5 bases and J by 3 bases, with 7 bases in the junction unmatched. The germline V gene encodes CDR1 SEHNR and CDR2 FQNEAQ (reference sequence). Including the terminal cysteine and phenylalanine, the CDR3 comprises 17 residues. The sequence is cut down to CDR3 DNA, 51 bases in frame from base 1.